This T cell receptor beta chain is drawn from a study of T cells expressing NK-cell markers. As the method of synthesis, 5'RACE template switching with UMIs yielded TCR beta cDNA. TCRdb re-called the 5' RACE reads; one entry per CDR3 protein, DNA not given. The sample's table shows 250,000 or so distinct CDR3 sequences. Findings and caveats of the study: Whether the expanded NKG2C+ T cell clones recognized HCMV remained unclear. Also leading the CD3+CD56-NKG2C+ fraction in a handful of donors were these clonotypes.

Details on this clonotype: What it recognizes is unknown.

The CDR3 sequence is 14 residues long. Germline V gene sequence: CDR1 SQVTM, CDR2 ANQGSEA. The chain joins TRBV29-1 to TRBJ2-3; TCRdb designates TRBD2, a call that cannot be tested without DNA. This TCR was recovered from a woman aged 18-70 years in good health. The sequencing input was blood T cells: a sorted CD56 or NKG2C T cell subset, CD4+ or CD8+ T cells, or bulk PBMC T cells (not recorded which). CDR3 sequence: CSVLEAASRDTQYF.